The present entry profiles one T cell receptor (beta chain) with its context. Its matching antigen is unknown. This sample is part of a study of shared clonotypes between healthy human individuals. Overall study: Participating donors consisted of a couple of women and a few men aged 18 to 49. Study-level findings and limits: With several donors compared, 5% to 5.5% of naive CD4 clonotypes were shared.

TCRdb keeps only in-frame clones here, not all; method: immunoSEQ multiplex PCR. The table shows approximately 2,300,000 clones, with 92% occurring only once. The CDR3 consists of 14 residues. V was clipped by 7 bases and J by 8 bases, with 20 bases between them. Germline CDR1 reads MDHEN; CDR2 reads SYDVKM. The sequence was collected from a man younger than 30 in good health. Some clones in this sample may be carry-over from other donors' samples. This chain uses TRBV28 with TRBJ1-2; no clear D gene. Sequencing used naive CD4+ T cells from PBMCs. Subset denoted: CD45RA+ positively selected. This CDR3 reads CASTRRAGIGGYTF. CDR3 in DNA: TGTGCCAGCACCCGAAGAGCGGGTATAGGAGGCTACACCTTC.